These T cell receptor beta chains were read from a single sample in a study of CD8+ T cells in alopecia areata. TCRdb keeps only in-frame clones here, not all; method: immunoSEQ multiplex PCR. This sample yields more than 200,000 clones, of which roughly two thirds are seen a single time; 0.95% to 1.5% belongs to the top ten. The material was CD4+ T cells sorted from blood, obtained at week 0. These TCRs come from a human donor with alopecia areata. CDR3s include the opening cysteine and the closing phenylalanine or tryptophan. A D gene is named only where the DNA matches it firmly. Not every row has a clone size; where given, it reads once, few, many or a size class.

cdr3_nt,cdr3_aa,v_call,clone_size,d_call,j_call
TGCGCCAGCAGCCTGGGGCGGTACCAAGAGACCCAGTACTTC,CASSLGRYQETQYF,TRBV10-2,few,-,TRBJ2-5
TGCAGCGTTGAGCCAGGGTCCACCGGGGAGCTGTTTTTT,CSVEPGSTGELFF,TRBV29-1,-,-,TRBJ2-2
TGTGCCAGCAGTGAATCTCATGACACCGGGGAGCTGTTTTTT,CASSESHDTGELFF,TRBV25-1,-,-,TRBJ2-2
TGTGCCAGCAGACCGGACAGGGGGATAGAGACCCAGTACTTC,CASRPDRGIETQYF,TRBV6-5,-,TRBD1,TRBJ2-5
TGTGCCAGCAGTGAACCTCGTGCAGCGGGAAACATTCAGTACTTC,CASSEPRAAGNIQYF,TRBV25-1,-,-,TRBJ2-4
TGTGCCAGCAGTCGGACAGAGAACTATGGCTACACCTTC,CASSRTENYGYTF,TRBV6-6,-,-,TRBJ1-2
TGTGCCAGCTCACCAGAGACAGGAGGGAATTCACCCCTCCACTTT,CASSPETGGNSPLHF,TRBV18,few,-,TRBJ1-6
TGTGCCAGCAGCTCGAGGACAGTCCAAGAGACCCAGTACTTC,CASSSRTVQETQYF,TRBV7-8,-,-,TRBJ2-5
TGTGCCATCAGTGATGTCTTTAGTCAGACCCAGTACTTC,CAISDVFSQTQYF,TRBV10-3,-,-,TRBJ2-5
TGCGCCAGCAGCTCGGGACCGAGCTACGAGCAGTACTTC,CASSSGPSYEQYF,TRBV5-1,-,-,TRBJ2-7
TGTGCCAGCAGCCTATCGACAGGGTCCTACGAGCAGTACTTC,CASSLSTGSYEQYF,TRBV7-2,-,TRBD1,TRBJ2-7
TGTGCCAGCAGTCTGAAAGAGACCCAGTACTTC,CASSLKETQYF,TRBV7-2,-,-,TRBJ2-5
TGTGCCAGCAGCGGTGATGGGGATTCTGGAAACACCATATATTTT,CASSGDGDSGNTIYF,TRBV11-1,-,-,TRBJ1-3
TGCAGCGTTGCTCCCTCGATCAACACCATATATTTT,CSVAPSINTIYF,TRBV29-1,-,-,TRBJ1-3
TGCAGCGTTGAGCGGCGCCGCCAAGAGACCCAGTACTTC,CSVERRRQETQYF,TRBV29-1,-,-,TRBJ2-5
TGTGCCTGGACCACCCCCGGGACTAGGAGTCACAATGAGCAGTTCTTC,CAWTTPGTRSHNEQFF,TRBV30,-,TRBD2,TRBJ2-1
TGTGCCTGGAGCCTGGGGGCAGGGAGTCCCGATACGCAGTATTTT,CAWSLGAGSPDTQYF,TRBV30,few,-,TRBJ2-3
TGTGCCAGCAGTGAGTCCGGGCAGGGGCCCTACGAGCAGTACTTC,CASSESGQGPYEQYF,TRBV2,-,-,TRBJ2-7
TGTGCCAGCGGACTAGCGTTGCCCGGGGAGCTGTTTTTT,CASGLALPGELFF,TRBV19,-,TRBD2,TRBJ2-2
TGTGCCAGCAGCGCGCACCAAACAGGGTACCAAGAGACCCAGTACTTC,CASSAHQTGYQETQYF,TRBV9,-,-,TRBJ2-5
TGTGCCAGCAGCCCTCTACTTAACAATGAGCAGTTCTTC,CASSPLLNNEQFF,TRBV7-2,once,-,TRBJ2-1
TGTGCCAGCAGCTTAGGAACAGCAGACCTGCAAGAGACCCAGTACTTC,CASSLGTADLQETQYF,TRBV7-9,once,-,TRBJ2-5
TGTGCCAGCAGTGAAGGGAATAGCAATCAGCCCCAGCATTTT,CASSEGNSNQPQHF,TRBV2,few,-,TRBJ1-5
TGCAGCGTGTGGATCGGCTCCTACAATGAGCAGTTCTTC,CSVWIGSYNEQFF,TRBV29-1,-,-,TRBJ2-1
TGTGCCACCAGCCGGGGAAACCAAGAGACCCAGTACTTC,CATSRGNQETQYF,TRBV15,-,-,TRBJ2-5
TGTGCCACCAGCAGACACAAGCTCCAAGAGACCCAGTACTTC,CATSRHKLQETQYF,TRBV15,-,-,TRBJ2-5
TGTGCCAGCAGCTTGGGCAGGGTAGAGAACGAGCAGTACTTC,CASSLGRVENEQYF,TRBV7-2,-,-,TRBJ2-7